This T cell receptor (beta chain) came from a study of blood T cell repertoires in COVID-19. Study in general: PBMCs, B-cell-depleted T cells, or T cells provided the cDNA or gDNA that made up the material.

The protocol was immunoSEQ multiplex PCR, while the TCRdb copy is restricted to in-frame clones and leaves out a portion. The profile shows approximately 96,000 clones, around nine tenths of them singletons. Followed longitudinally, the Seattle patients had been enrolled during active infection. Looked up from germline, CDR1 is KGHSY and CDR2 is FQNENV. The CDR3 covers 16 residues. V lost 2 bases and J 2 bases, leaving 13 bases between the germline ends. The rearrangement joins TRBV16 to TRBJ1-5; no clear D. The sequencing input was peripheral blood. The TCR was taken from a human donor with COVID-19, enrolled during active disease. The donor label of this sample is uncertain. DNA of the CDR3: TGTGCCAGCAGCCAACAAGAGCTCACGCGCAATCAGCCCCAGCATTTT. It codes for CASSQQELTRNQPQHF.